Following are 27 T cell receptor beta chains from one sample sequenced in a study of T cell changes during pregnancy in multiple sclerosis. Repertoires were generated with immunoSEQ multiplex PCR, while TCRdb's copy carries only in-frame clones and drops some. The sample holds around 56,000 clones, 89% seen once. This material consisted of peripheral blood, taken after pregnancy. Receptors were obtained from a female donor with multiple sclerosis, enrolled in a pregnancy study.

The chain carries TRBV19 and TRBJ2-3, with unresolved D. The CDR3 runs 15 residues. Germline CDR1 and CDR2: LNHDA and SQIVND (reference sequence). V lost 6 bases, J lost 1 base, and 14 bases lay in between. CDR3 loop: CASRNLVGRTDTQYF. CDR3 in DNA: TGTGCCAGTAGGAACTTAGTGGGCCGCACAGATACGCAGTATTTT.

This chain uses TRBV10-3 with TRBJ2-7; D may be TRBD2 (6 bases). Germline V CDR1 and CDR2: ENHRY, SYGVKD. Trimming left V 4 bases short and J 7 bases short, with 14 bases between. This CDR3 is 13 amino acids long. The CDR3 DNA is TGTGCCATCAGTGCACTGCCGGAGGGTGAGCAGTACTTC. This codes for CAISALPEGEQYF.

The V call is TRBV10-3, the J call TRBJ2-1; TRBD2 matches at 14 bases. This CDR3 spans 20 amino acids. The ends lost 0 bases at V and 0 bases at J; junction bases unmatched: 7. The V gene's germline CDR1 is ENHRY and CDR2 SYGVKD. CDR3 nucleotides: TGTGCCATCAGTGAGTCGACTAGCGGGGGGGAATTAAGCTCCTACAATGAGCAGTTCTTC. Translated: CAISESTSGGELSSYNEQFF.

The rearrangement joins TRBV5-1 to TRBJ1-2, with D perhaps matching TRBD1 (5 bases). V shed 3 bases and J shed 3 bases, with 12 bases lying between them. Germline V gene lookup returns CDR1 SGHRS and CDR2 YFSETQ. CDR3 size: 14 residues. CDR3: CASSSTGGDYGYTF. The CDR3 nucleotides are TGCGCCAGCAGCTCCACGGGGGGGGACTATGGCTACACCTTC.

The chain links TRBV7-2 to TRBJ2-3; D may be TRBD1 (5 bases). The V gene lost 5 bases and the J gene lost 7 bases, with 10 bases spanning the gap. Germline V gene lookup returns CDR1 SGHTA and CDR2 FQGNSA. The CDR3 is 12 residues long. DNA for the CDR3: TGTGCCAGCAGCCCCCGACAGAATACGCAGTATTTT. Translated, it gives CASSPRQNTQYF.

The chain links TRBV2 to TRBJ1-6; TRBD1 matches at 7 bases. The V segment lost 6 bases and the J segment 6 bases; nucleotides outside the gene matches: 5. Per germline, CDR1 SNHLY and CDR2 FYNNEI. This CDR3 comprises 14 residues. CDR3 DNA sequence: TGTGCCAGCAGGACGGGACAGCGTAATTCACCCCTCCACTTT. Translated, it gives CASRTGQRNSPLHF.

This clone has a single count. The chain joins TRBV4-3 to TRBJ1-1; 7 nucleotides line up with TRBD1. Germline trimming cut 0 bases from V and 10 bases from J; bases unmatched to any gene: 8. The germline CDR1 and CDR2 sequences are LGHNA and YSLEER. This CDR3 has 14 amino acids. CDR3 nucleotides: TGCGCCAGCAGCCAAGAACGCACAGGGGTTAGAGCTTTCTTT. Its protein is CASSQERTGVRAFF.

This clone was observed a handful of times. The chain links TRBV2 to TRBJ1-6; tentatively, D is TRBD1 (6 bases). Germline V gene sequence: CDR1 SNHLY, CDR2 FYNNEI. Trimming shortened V by 6 bases and J by 3 bases, and 9 bases separated the two germline ends. This CDR3 has 14 amino acids. The CDR3 DNA is TGTGCCAGCAGCATGGACAGCTATAATTCACCCCTCCACTTT. It is translated as CASSMDSYNSPLHF. Supplemented by reference TRBV2 and TRBJ1-6, the full variable domain reads EPEVTQTPSHQVTQMGQEVILRCVPISNHLYFYWYRQILGQKVEFLVSFYNNEISEKSEIFDDQFSVERPDGSNFTLKIRSTKLEDSAMYFCASSMDSYNSPLHFGNGTRLTVT.

This chain connects TRBV6-1 to TRBJ1-2, with D perhaps matching TRBD1 (6 bases). The CDR3 is made up of 15 amino acids. Deletions cut 2 bases from V and 2 bases from J, with 12 bases between. Germline assignment: CDR1 MNHNS and CDR2 SASEGT. This CDR3 reads CASSEQGGVNYGYTF. In nucleotides, the CDR3 is TGTGCCAGCAGTGAACAAGGGGGAGTAAACTATGGCTACACCTTC.

The rearrangement links TRBV18 to TRBJ1-3; unclear D gene. This CDR3 comprises 15 residues. The germline CDR1 and CDR2 sequences are KGHSH and LQKENI. V was shortened by 3 bases and J by 0 bases, with 9 bases between the two germline ends. The CDR3 spells CASSPTHGSGNTIYF. The CDR3, as DNA: TGTGCCAGCTCACCGACTCACGGCTCTGGAAACACCATATATTTT. Full variable domain (outside the CDR3, taken from reference TRBV18 and TRBJ1-3): NAGVMQNPRHLVRRRGQEARLRCSPMKGHSHVYWYRQLPEEGLKFMVYLQKENIIDESGMPKERFSAEFPKEGPSILRIQQVVRGDSAAYFCASSPTHGSGNTIYFGEGSWLTVV.

This chain uses TRBV18 with TRBJ2-4; D uncertain. Per the germline V gene, CDR1 is KGHSH and CDR2 is LQKENI. This CDR3 is built from 13 residues. V was cut by 3 bases and J by 10 bases, with 13 bases left in between. The CDR3 sequence: CASSPREPPIQYF. CDR3 sequence (DNA): TGTGCCAGCTCACCCCGTGAGCCCCCAATTCAGTACTTC.

The chain uses TRBV29-1 and TRBJ2-7, with D tentatively TRBD1 (5 bases). The CDR3 spans 13 residues. V dropped 4 bases and J dropped 2 bases, with 12 bases sitting between them. Looked up from germline, CDR1 is SQVTM and CDR2 is ANQGSEA. The CDR3 DNA reads TGCAGCGTTGTGATTACAGGTACCTACGAGCAGTACTTC. It is translated as CSVVITGTYEQYF.

The CDR3 spells CASSLEREDGYTF. In nucleotides, the CDR3 is TGCGCCAGCAGCTTGGAGAGGGAAGATGGCTACACCTTC. J is TRBJ1-2 and V is TRBV5-1; D remains unclear. V lost 0 bases, J lost 6 bases, and 9 bases lay in between. Looked up from germline, CDR1 is SGHRS and CDR2 is YFSETQ. The CDR3 length is 13 residues.

V and J are TRBV7-2 and TRBJ1-5; no firm D call. Germline assignment: CDR1 SGHTA and CDR2 FQGNSA. The CDR3 consists of 14 residues. The ends were cut back, 1 base at V and 8 bases at J, with 12 bases in the middle. CDR3 sequence: CASSLEAGIKPQHF. The CDR3 DNA is TGTGCCAGCAGCTTAGAAGCGGGGATTAAGCCCCAGCATTTT.

This chain links TRBV12-5 with TRBJ2-1; 9 bases fit TRBD1. The CDR3 sequence is 15 residues long. V shed 1 base and J 8 bases; nucleotides not matched to a gene: 6. Germline V gene data show CDR1 as LGHNT and CDR2 as FRNRAP. The CDR3 is CASGLASQGAHEQFF. Here the CDR3 DNA reads TGTGCTAGTGGTTTGGCTTCACAGGGGGCTCATGAGCAGTTCTTC.

This chain connects TRBV19 to TRBJ1-5; 9 bases agree with TRBD1. The junction had 5 bases not matched to a gene; V was cut back by 3 bases and J by 8 bases. Germline lookup yields CDR1 LNHDA and CDR2 SQIVND (reference sequence). The CDR3 extends over 14 amino acids. CDR3 loop: CASSITGGLEPQHF. The CDR3, as DNA: TGTGCCAGTAGTATTACAGGGGGCCTGGAGCCCCAGCATTTT.

This clone was observed a few times. The rearrangement uses TRBV2 and TRBJ1-4; 8 nucleotides align to TRBD1. Germline trimming cut 6 bases from V and 8 bases from J; bases unmatched to any gene: 2. Germline loops: CDR1 SNHLY, CDR2 FYNNEI. This CDR3 contains 12 residues. The CDR3 sequence: CASRRTGEKLFF. The CDR3, as DNA: TGTGCCAGCAGGAGGACAGGGGAAAAACTGTTTTTT.

This clone has just one count. The chain employs TRBV6-6 and TRBJ1-4, with 10 bases matching TRBD1. The CDR3 has 14 amino acids. With V trimmed by 5 bases and J by 8 bases, 5 bases remained unmatched. The germline V gene encodes CDR1 MNHNY and CDR2 SVGAGI (reference sequence). The chain's CDR3 is CASSPGQGSEKLFF. The CDR3 nucleotides read TGTGCCAGCAGTCCGGGACAGGGGTCGGAAAAACTGTTTTTT.

The chain has TRBV7-3 and TRBJ2-1, with 8 positions matching TRBD1. The trim removed 5 bases at V and 9 bases at J, leaving 12 bases unmatched. CDR3 length: 15 amino acids. Germline assignment: CDR1 SGHTA and CDR2 FQGTGA. DNA of the CDR3: TGTGCCAGCAGCCCAGGACAGGGTACGTTACGTGAGCAGTTCTTC. This translates into CASSPGQGTLREQFF.

J is TRBJ1-5 and V is TRBV19, with 7 bases identical to TRBD1. Germline values: CDR1 LNHDA, CDR2 SQIVND (reference sequence). This CDR3 has 13 amino acids. The junction had 5 bases not matched to a gene; V was cut back by 7 bases and J by 5 bases. The CDR3 DNA sequence: TGTGCCAGTACGGACAGGTGGCATCAGCCCCAGCATTTT. It encodes CASTDRWHQPQHF. The full variable domain, completed using reference TRBV19 and TRBJ1-5, is DGGITQSPKYLFRKEGQNVTLSCEQNLNHDAMYWYRQDPGQGLRLIYYSQIVNDFQKGDIAEGYSVSREKKESFPLTVTSAQKNPTAFYLCASTDRWHQPQHFGDGTRLSIL.

The chain combines TRBV27 with TRBJ2-2; a possible D gene is TRBD1 (5 bases). Deletions cut 6 bases from V and 6 bases from J, with 17 bases between. CDR3 length: 15 residues. Germline CDR1 and CDR2: MNHEY and SMNVEV (reference sequence). For the CDR3, the DNA is TGTGCCAGCAGACACGGTCAACCAGGGCCCGGGGAGCTGTTTTTT. This codes for CASRHGQPGPGELFF.

The gene calls are TRBV4-3 and TRBJ1-2, with 7 bases aligning to TRBD1. This CDR3 has 16 residues. The V gene's germline CDR1 is LGHNA and CDR2 YSLEER. V trimming: 0 bases; J trimming: 7 bases; junction bases outside the gene matches: 11. CDR3 loop: CASSQELLGGTGGYTF. The CDR3 DNA reads TGCGCCAGCAGCCAAGAGCTGTTAGGGGGCACAGGTGGCTACACCTTC.

The chain uses TRBV5-4 and TRBJ2-5; TRBD1 matches at 7 bases. The CDR3 covers 13 residues. From germline, CDR1 is SGHNT and CDR2 YYREEE (reference sequence). Unmatched junction bases numbered 3, after V lost 2 bases and J lost 5 bases. CDR3 residues: CASSLDRAETQYF. As DNA, the CDR3 is TGTGCCAGCAGCTTAGACAGGGCCGAGACCCAGTACTTC. The complete variable domain, with remaining parts taken from reference TRBV5-4 and TRBJ2-5, reads ETGVTQSPTHLIKTRGQQVTLRCSSQSGHNTVSWYQQALGQGPQFIFQYYREEENGRGNFPPRFSGLQFPNYSSELNVNALELDDSALYLCASSLDRAETQYFGPGTRLLVL.

The chain has TRBV6-5 and TRBJ1-1; unclear D gene. CDR1 MNHEY and CDR2 SVGAGI come from the germline V gene. This CDR3 is 13 amino acids long. Trimming shortened V by 5 bases and J by 6 bases, and 13 bases separated the two germline ends. The CDR3 protein is CASSLSVVAEAFF. The CDR3 DNA reads TGTGCCAGCAGTCTGTCGGTGGTCGCTGAAGCTTTCTTT.

The chain carries TRBV27 and TRBJ2-5, with TRBD2 matching 14 bases. V trimming: 5 bases; J trimming: 6 bases; junction bases outside the gene matches: 5. The germline V gene has CDR1 MNHEY and CDR2 SMNVEV (reference sequence). The CDR3 spans 15 residues. As DNA, the CDR3 is TGTGCCAGCAGTCCCGGGACTAGCGGGGGAAAGACCCAGTACTTC. This encodes CASSPGTSGGKTQYF.

This rearrangement joins TRBV5-1 to TRBJ1-4; a possible D gene is TRBD1 (6 bases). The CDR3 has 14 residues. CDR1 is SGHRS, CDR2 YFSETQ, per germline. V was trimmed by 2 bases and J by 4 bases, leaving 9 bases between them. The CDR3 region has the DNA TGCGCCAGCAGCTTCGGCAGGGGTAATGAAAAACTGTTTTTT. Translating gives CASSFGRGNEKLFF.

The V and J genes are TRBV5-1 and TRBJ2-5; 11 bases align to TRBD2. Judging by the DNA end, TRBJ2-7 fits better; the J call may be wrong. The CDR3 contains 16 residues. CDR1 SGHRS and CDR2 YFSETQ come from the germline V gene. The CDR3 nucleotides read TGCGCCAGCAGCTCGACGGGACTAGCGGACCCCTACGAGCAGTACTTC. Protein: CASSSTGLADPYEQYF.